This T cell receptor beta chain comes out of a study of PD-1 blockade in classical Hodgkin lymphoma. This clone was picked up one time. What it recognizes is unknown. Germline CDR1 SGHRS, CDR2 YFSETQ. V lost 4 bases, J lost 4 bases, and 3 bases stayed unmatched. The CDR3 has 15 amino acids. Study conclusions and caveats: Reports described newly diagnosed patients as having lower baseline TCR diversity than healthy donors.

Sequenced by immunoSEQ multiplex PCR; TCRdb stores in-frame clones only, minus some. The data hold over 25,000 clones, with 70% to 80% observed a single time. Time point here: cycle 4 day 1 (C4D1), after 5 to 7 weeks of nivolumab. Relapse after autologous stem cell transplantation occurred in every patient, and brentuximab vedotin exposure varied. The sample in question was peripheral blood mononuclear cells (PBMCs), obtained before the fourth cycle of nivolumab. The chain employs TRBV5-1 and TRBJ2-3; 13 bases align to TRBD2. The TCR originated in a human donor with classical Hodgkin lymphoma. The CDR3 region is CASSLTSGGADTQYF. The CDR3 DNA is TGCGCCAGCAGCCTCACTAGCGGGGGGGCAGATACGCAGTATTTT.